These T cell receptor beta chains were read from a single sample in a study of blood T cell repertoires in COVID-19. Sequencing used immunoSEQ multiplex PCR; TCRdb keeps in-frame clones, though not all of them. The sample records approximately 140,000 clones, around 89% being singletons. Sequenced sample: peripheral blood. These TCRs come from a human donor with COVID-19, enrolled during active disease. The donor label of this sample is uncertain. Both conserved end residues are part of each CDR3. A D gene is named only where the DNA matches it firmly. Clone size appears in some rows only: once, few, many, or a class for an expanded clone.

j_call v_call d_call clone_size cdr3_nt cdr3_aa
TRBJ1-6 TRBV7-2 - - TGTGCCAGCAGCTTAGCGGAAGTCGGCACAGGGTATAATTCACCCCTCCACTTT CASSLAEVGTGYNSPLHF
TRBJ1-1 TRBV11-3 - - TGTGCCAGCAGCTTAGATGGCGAGGACACTGAAGCTTTCTTT CASSLDGEDTEAFF
TRBJ2-7 TRBV6-5 TRBD1 - TGTGCCAGCAGACCCGGGACAGATTGGTACGAGCAGTACTTC CASRPGTDWYEQYF
TRBJ2-3 TRBV11-2 - - TGTGCCAGCAGCCCCCCGCTCGACAGTAGCACAGATACGCAGTATTTT CASSPPLDSSTDTQYF
TRBJ2-5 TRBV28 TRBD1 - TGTGCCAGCAGTCCCGGTCAAGGGGGCGTGGAGACCCAGTACTTC CASSPGQGGVETQYF
TRBJ2-1 TRBV20-1 - - TGCAGTGCTAGTAGGGGTCCGAATGAGCAGTTCTTC CSASRGPNEQFF
TRBJ2-7 TRBV5-1 - - TGCGCCAGCAGCTTGGTGGGCGGACAGTCCTACGAGCAGTACTTC CASSLVGGQSYEQYF
TRBJ1-1 TRBV6-5 TRBD1 - TGTGCCAGTTCCAAACAGGGGGCCGGGAACACTGAAGCTTTCTTT CASSKQGAGNTEAFF
TRBJ1-1 TRBV2 - - TGTGCCAGCAGTGGGGCGGCGGGAGACACTGAAGCTTTCTTT CASSGAAGDTEAFF
TRBJ2-1 TRBV3-1/TRBV3-2 TRBD1 - TGTGCCAGCAGCCACTCCGGGACAGGCTTCTCCAATGAGCAGTTCTTC CASSHSGTGFSNEQFF
TRBJ1-6 TRBV3-1/TRBV3-2 - - TGTGCCAGCAGCCAAGATTCAGGGGACGATTCACCCCTCCACTTT CASSQDSGDDSPLHF
TRBJ2-7 TRBV24-1 TRBD1 - TGTGCCACCAGTGATACGACAGGGTATGGAGCCTACGAGCAGTACTTC CATSDTTGYGAYEQYF
TRBJ1-6 TRBV18 TRBD1 - TGTGCCAGCTCACCAAGGGACAGGGCTTCACCCCTCCACTTT CASSPRDRASPLHF
TRBJ2-3 TRBV5-6 TRBD2 - TGTGCCAGCAGCTTTTGGGGGGGATCAGACACAGATACGCAGTATTTT CASSFWGGSDTDTQYF
TRBJ1-1 TRBV10-1 - - TGCGCCAGCAGTGAAATGCGGGGAGCCATGAACACTGAAGCTTTCTTT CASSEMRGAMNTEAFF
TRBJ2-7 TRBV27 - once TGTGCCAGCAGTAGCCACGGACAGATTTCCTACGAGCAGTACTTC CASSSHGQISYEQYF
TRBJ2-1 TRBV5-4 - once TGTGCCAGCAGTGGCGGGCGGAGCTCCTACAATGAGCAGTTCTTC CASSGGRSSYNEQFF
TRBJ1-4 TRBV5-1 - - TGCGCCAGCAGCCAAGGACAGAGTAATGAAAAACTGTTTTTT CASSQGQSNEKLFF
TRBJ1-2 TRBV2 - - TGTGCCAGCAGCACCGGCGGGGTAGGCTATGGCTACACCTTC CASSTGGVGYGYTF
TRBJ2-5 TRBV5-1 TRBD2 - TGCGCCAGCAGCAGAAGCGGGGGCCTCCAAGAGACCCAGTACTTC CASSRSGGLQETQYF
TRBJ2-5 TRBV4-1 TRBD1 - TGCGCCAGCAGCCAAGAAGGAACAGGGGGCGAGACCCAGTACTTC CASSQEGTGGETQYF
TRBJ1-1 TRBV5-3 - once TGTGCCAGAAGCTTCCGAAAGAGGAAGGGGGTGAACACTGAAGCTTTCTTT CARSFRKRKGVNTEAFF
TRBJ1-1 TRBV7-6 TRBD1 - TGTGCCAGCAGCTTTGGACAGGGGTTCATGAACACTGAAGCTTTCTTT CASSFGQGFMNTEAFF
TRBJ1-4 TRBV11-2 - - TGTGCCAGCGCCTGGGGGCTGGCTAATGAAAAACTGTTTTTT CASAWGLANEKLFF
TRBJ1-1 TRBV4-1 - - TGCGCCAGCAGCTGGGACACCAACACTGAAGCTTTCTTT CASSWDTNTEAFF
TRBJ1-1 TRBV30 - - TGTGCCTGGAGTGTACAGGCCGGTGGAGAAGCTTTCTTT CAWSVQAGGEAFF
TRBJ1-1 TRBV4-1 - - TGCGCCAGCAGCCAAGAATACAGGACGACCTCTGAAGCTTTCTTT CASSQEYRTTSEAFF
TRBJ1-2 TRBV15 TRBD1 once TGTGCCACCAGCAGTGTAACAGGGGTTTATAACTATGGCTACACCTTC CATSSVTGVYNYGYTF
TRBJ1-2 TRBV9 TRBD1 - TGTGCCAGCAGTCAGGGAGGACAGGGCCACTATGGCTACACCTTC CASSQGGQGHYGYTF
TRBJ1-4 TRBV5-1 TRBD1 - TGCGCCAGCAGTTCCGGGACAGTTAATGAAAAACTGTTTTTT CASSSGTVNEKLFF
TRBJ2-7 TRBV6-5 TRBD1 - TGTGCCAGCAGTTTGGGACAGGGGGCCTACGAGCAGTACTTC CASSLGQGAYEQYF
TRBJ2-1 TRBV5-4 TRBD2 - TGTGCCAGCAGCCCGGCGAGGGCTAGCGGACACAATGAGCAGTTCTTC CASSPARASGHNEQFF
TRBJ1-3 TRBV5-1 - - TGCGCCAGCAGCCTAGGGGGATCTGGAAACACCATATATTTT CASSLGGSGNTIYF
TRBJ2-1 TRBV7-7 - - TGTGCTAGCAGCCCCTCCCGGGAGCGGGACAATGAGCAGTTCTTC CASSPSRERDNEQFF
TRBJ1-5 TRBV5-3 - once TGTGCCAGAAGCTTGTCCCGTGATTACAGGGCGCTCAAATATCAGCCCCAGCATTTT CARSLSRDYRALKYQPQHF
TRBJ1-1 TRBV27 TRBD1 - TGTGCCAGCAGTGACCGGGACAGGGCGGGCACTGAAGCTTTCTTT CASSDRDRAGTEAFF
TRBJ1-1 TRBV5-1 - - TGCGCCAGCAGCTTGGAGACGGCGAGGACTGAAGCTTTCTTT CASSLETARTEAFF
TRBJ2-7 TRBV9 - - TGTGCCAGCGCGGAGTCAGGGGCGGAGATCTACGAGCAGTACTTC CASAESGAEIYEQYF
TRBJ1-4 TRBV21-1 - - TGTGCCAGCAGGGGAGAGGGGCCTCACCAGGGGTATTATGAAAAACTGTTTTTT CASRGEGPHQGYYEKLFF
TRBJ2-1 TRBV2 TRBD2 - TGTGCCAGCCGACCGGGGGGGACTTACAATGAGCAGTTCTTC CASRPGGTYNEQFF
TRBJ2-1 TRBV3-1/TRBV3-2 - - TGTGCCAGCAGCCAAGGTCGGGGTGGGAGCTCCTACAATGAGCAGTTCTTC CASSQGRGGSSYNEQFF
TRBJ2-5 TRBV11-3 - - TGTGCCAGCAGCTTGGCGGAAAGGGAGACCCAGTACTTC CASSLAERETQYF
TRBJ2-2 TRBV19 - once TGTGCCAGTAGTATCCGCCTCCTAGCGTCGAACACCGGGGAGCTGTTTTTT CASSIRLLASNTGELFF
TRBJ2-5 TRBV7-9 - - TGTGCCAGCAGCTTAGAAACAGGGTACCAGTACTTC CASSLETGYQYF
TRBJ1-4 TRBV7-9 TRBD1 - TGTGCCAGCAGCCCGGACAGGGTTGAAAAACTGTTTTTT CASSPDRVEKLFF
TRBJ2-1 TRBV27 - - TGTGCCAGCTGCTGGAGCCTAGCAACCCTGCGAGACAATGAGCAGTTCTTC CASCWSLATLRDNEQFF
TRBJ1-1 TRBV6-6 - - TGTGCCAGCAGTTACTCGAATGCGGGGTGGATTGAAGCTTTCTTT CASSYSNAGWIEAFF